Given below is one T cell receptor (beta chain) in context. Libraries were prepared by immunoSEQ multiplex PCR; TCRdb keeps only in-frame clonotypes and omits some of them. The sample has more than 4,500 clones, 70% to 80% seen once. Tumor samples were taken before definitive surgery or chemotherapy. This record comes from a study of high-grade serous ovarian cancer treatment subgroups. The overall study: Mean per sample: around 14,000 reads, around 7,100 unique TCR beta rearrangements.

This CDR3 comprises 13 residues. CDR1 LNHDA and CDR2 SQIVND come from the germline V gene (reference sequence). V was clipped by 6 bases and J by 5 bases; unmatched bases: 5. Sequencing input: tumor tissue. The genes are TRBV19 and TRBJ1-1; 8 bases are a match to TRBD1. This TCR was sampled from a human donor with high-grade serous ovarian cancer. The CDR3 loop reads CASSRTGRTEAFF. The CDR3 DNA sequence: TGTGCCAGTAGCCGGACAGGGAGGACTGAAGCTTTCTTT. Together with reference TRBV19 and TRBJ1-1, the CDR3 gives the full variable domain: DGGITQSPKYLFRKEGQNVTLSCEQNLNHDAMYWYRQDPGQGLRLIYYSQIVNDFQKGDIAEGYSVSREKKESFPLTVTSAQKNPTAFYLCASSRTGRTEAFFGQGTRLTVV.